This T cell receptor (beta chain) originates from a study of blood T cell repertoires in COVID-19. Study as a whole: PBMCs, B-cell-depleted T cells, or T cells were the source of the cDNA or gDNA that made up the material.

This clone showed up just a few times. Original processing methods: Reference gene primer amplification in the assay estimated nucleated cell counts. Repertoires were generated with immunoSEQ multiplex PCR, while TCRdb's copy carries only in-frame clones and drops some. The DNA was the basis for D and trimming; V, J and clone size are from that table. The sample records fewer than 150,000 clones, approximately 84% being singletons. Input material: peripheral blood. The sequence was collected from a human donor in a cohort sampled during active COVID-19.

CDR3 amino acids: CASSYSQDSPLHF. Here the CDR3 DNA reads TGTGCCAGCAGTTACTCGCAGGATTCACCCCTCCACTTT. The rearrangement links TRBV6-5 to TRBJ1-6, with D unresolved. Germline loops: CDR1 MNHEY, CDR2 SVGAGI. Trimming left V 0 bases short and J 8 bases short, with 5 bases between. CDR3 length equals 13 residues.